These T cell receptor beta chains were read from a single sample in a study of T cells in Graves' hyperthyroidism and ophthalmopathy. TCRdb recomputed calls from the multiplex PCR reads with MiXCR, one row per CDR3 protein. This repertoire shows around 690,000 distinct CDR3 sequences, 20% to 25% found once; its top ten account for 34%. Sequencing input: blood. Every receptor here comes from a man aged 30 to 39 with Graves' ophthalmopathy. Both conserved end residues are part of each CDR3. Fields, in order: V gene, D gene, clone size, J gene, CDR3 DNA, CDR3 protein. D genes are given only for firm matches. Expanded clones are given a class, and other clones once, few, many or no size at all.

TRBV5-6	TRBD2	-	TRBJ2-4	TGTGCCAGCAGCATAGGACTAGCGGGGTCTCTTAACATTCAGTACTTC	CASSIGLAGSLNIQYF
TRBV6-2/TRBV6-3	TRBD1	few	TRBJ2-1	TGTGCCAGCAGAAGACCGGGACAGGGGTCCCATGAGCAGTTCTTC	CASRRPGQGSHEQFF
TRBV5-4	TRBD1	-	TRBJ1-1	TGTGCCAGTTTTAGACAGGGGACCACTGAAGCTTTCTTT	CASFRQGTTEAFF
TRBV7-9	-	-	TRBJ2-7	TGTGCCAGCAGCTTATCGGGACATATCGACGAGCAGTACTTC	CASSLSGHIDEQYF
TRBV10-2	TRBD2	-	TRBJ2-1	TGCGCCAGCAGTGACCCGGTGACTAGCGGGAGGAATGAGCAGTTCTTC	CASSDPVTSGRNEQFF
TRBV6-1	TRBD1	-	TRBJ1-4	TGTGCCAGCAGGCTGACAGGGGGGGATGAAAAACTGTTTTTT	CASRLTGGDEKLFF
TRBV28	-	many	TRBJ1-5	TGTGCCAGTAGGGCGGAGGTCAATCAGCCCCAGCATTTT	CASRAEVNQPQHF
TRBV20-1	TRBD1	few	TRBJ2-7	TGCAGTGCTAGAGAACCTAGACAGGGGTCCGACGAGCAGTACTTC	CSAREPRQGSDEQYF
TRBV28	-	-	TRBJ1-3	TGTGCCAGCAGTTCGCCTGGAGTCCACTCTGGAAACACCATATATTTT	CASSSPGVHSGNTIYF
TRBV5-1	-	-	TRBJ1-1	TGCGCCAGCAGCTTGGCCGTCGGGAGCGAAGCTTTCTTT	CASSLAVGSEAFF
TRBV20-1	TRBD2	-	TRBJ2-7	TGCAGTGCCTCGTCATTGAAGTCGGGCGGGAGTTTTACCGAGCAGTACTTC	CSASSLKSGGSFTEQYF
TRBV28	TRBD1	-	TRBJ2-7	TGTGCCAGCAGTTTCCCGGGACAGGGGGGCTACGAGCAGTACTTC	CASSFPGQGGYEQYF
TRBV6-2/TRBV6-3	-	-	TRBJ1-2	TGTGCCAGCAGTTACTCGCGATTGATACAGTTCTATGGCTACACCTTC	CASSYSRLIQFYGYTF